This T cell receptor (beta chain) appears in the sequencing data of a study of blood T cell repertoires in COVID-19 (dated by TCRdb to about 2020). For the study in its entirety: Collaborator samples came from the United States, Italy and Spain and covered acute and convalescent phases of COVID-19. Sample metadata almost always included a de-identified subject ID, COVID-19 status, age in years and sex. The samples were drawn from two sources: the first 160 participants of the ongoing ImmuneRACE study, and over 950 subjects contributed by 6 global collaborators. The repertoires were released in a freely available public database intended as a resource for research on the immune response to SARS-CoV-2. The prospective study material was composed of cDNA or gDNA derived from T cells, B-cell-depleted T cells, or PBMCs. The dataset comprised deeply sampled blood TCRbeta repertoires from subjects exposed to, actively infected with, or recovered from COVID-19. Where available, HLA class I and class II types were obtained from metadata supplied by the sample provider rather than from assay-based typing.

Each collaborating institution followed its own protocols to collect whole blood in K2EDTA tubes. For TCRbeta analysis, collaborators shipped samples in one of three forms: frozen whole blood, isolated PBMCs, or DNA extracted from either of those sample types. CDR1 MNHEY and CDR2 SMNVEV were looked up in the germline V gene (reference sequence). The CDR3 starts with the cysteine, ends with the phenylalanine, and has 16 residues. Just CDR3 DNA is preserved here, 48 bases in frame from base 1. The V and J ends are trimmed by 7 bases and 4 bases, leaving 21 bases between them. Beyond this particular receptor, the publication reports: Clinical and demographic metadata were provided uncurated, with the amount varying by source and participant.

TCRbeta CDR3 regions were amplified from genomic DNA by means of the immunoSEQ Assay, a bias-controlled multiplex PCR. The source study handled its data this way. The number of nucleated cells in each sample was estimated from the amplification of reference gene primers within the assay. To quantify the absolute abundance of each unique TCRbeta CDR3 rearrangement, sequence reads were collapsed and filtered. Productive Simpson clonality was computed per sample as the square root of Simpson's diversity index over productive rearrangements. TCRdb re-hosts the immuneACCESS table, in-frame sequences only. Its copies lack some clones; in the studies checked, an unresolved V gene accounts for under half of them, and the cause for the rest is not known. The D gene and trimming were derived from the DNA, and the V and J assignments and clone size from that table. In this sample the table shows around 120,000 clones, approximately 84% of which occur a single time. 2.1% of the sample is held by the ten biggest clonotypes.

This clone showed up just a few times. Its antigen target is currently unknown. Nothing much larger sits one base from this clone, and base qualities are not available. The rearrangement joined TRBV27 to TRBJ2-3, with TRBD2 perhaps the D gene, on 5 matching bases. Sequencing was performed on peripheral blood. This sequence was found in a human donor in a cohort sampled during active COVID-19. The CDR3 region reads CASTRGLEGRADTQYF. The nucleotides read TGTGCCAGCACCCGAGGGCTAGAGGGTCGGGCAGATACGCAGTATTTT.